This TCR beta chain was recorded in a study of blood T cell repertoires in COVID-19. Per the study methods: Counts of nucleated cells, estimated from reference gene primer amplification, were obtained. The repertoire was sequenced with immunoSEQ multiplex PCR; TCRdb's copy has only in-frame clones and lacks some. V and J calls and clone size are as listed in that table; D and trimming were resolved from the DNA. This sample carries more than 300,000 clones, approximately 84% of them seen once, and the ten largest clones take about 4.1%. This CDR3 region has 12 residues. After removal of 1 base from V and 15 bases from J, the junction contained 6 bases not matched to a gene. Germline CDR1 reads SNHLY; CDR2 reads FYNNEI.

The sequence came from a man younger than 45 who had recovered from COVID-19. The genes are TRBV2 and TRBJ2-1; 7 nucleotides align to TRBD2. Sequencing input: PBMCs or T cells enriched from blood (not recorded which). The CDR3 DNA follows: TGTGCCAGCAGTGAAGGCGGGAGCGCAAGGTTCTTC. Its translation: CASSEGGSARFF.